Detailed here is one TCR beta chain. This CDR3 region has 13 residues. V shed 1 base and J shed 3 bases, with 6 bases lying between them. The germline V gene encodes CDR1 SEHNR and CDR2 FQNEAQ (reference sequence). The Seattle patients, enrolled during active infection, were followed longitudinally. Per the original data handling: Amplification with reference gene primers provided the estimates of nucleated cell counts. The assay was immunoSEQ multiplex PCR, and TCRdb's table has in-frame clones only and misses some. The V and J calls and clone size were taken over from that table, and D and trimming were inferred from the DNA. The sample carries around 120,000 clones, roughly 90% recorded once. This record comes from a study of blood T cell repertoires in COVID-19. Study details: Some COVID-19 samples were acute and others convalescent; all came from the United States, Italy and Spain. T cells, B-cell-depleted T cells, or PBMCs provided the cDNA or gDNA that served as material.

Sequencing used peripheral blood. The V gene is TRBV7-9, the J gene TRBJ1-1; no clear D. This clonotype was sampled from a woman aged 60-75 years with COVID-19, enrolled during active disease. The CDR3 DNA reads as TGTGCCAGCAGCTTAGAAGAGGACACTGAAGCTTTCTTT. Translated, it gives CASSLEEDTEAFF.